A single sample is the source of the 24 T cell receptor beta chains below, sequenced in a study of vaccination and CD4 T cells after COVID-19. Cultured CD4+ T cells had their DNA profiled by the Oncomine TCR Beta short-read assay. Using its own MiXCR run on the PCR reads, TCRdb lists one record per CDR3 protein. Among roughly 26,000 distinct CDR3 sequences, about 41% were seen once, and the ten largest hold roughly 11%. These receptors' antigens are unknown. Treatment denoted: approximately 10-day PBMC culture with coronavirus spike peptide pools or control peptides (ViraFEST assay). Sequenced sample: CD4+ T cells from blood, cultured in vitro. These receptors originate from a human donor who had recovered from COVID-19.

This clonotype has more than one count but fewer than ten. The V and J genes are TRBV6-1 and TRBJ2-5; D possibly matches TRBD1 or TRBD2 (6 bases each). V gave up 6 bases and J gave up 1 base, with 12 bases separating them. Germline assignment: CDR1 MNHNS and CDR2 SASEGT. The CDR3 sequence is 14 residues long. CDR3 DNA sequence: TGTGCCAGCAGATTAGGGGGGACCCAAGAGACCCAGTACTTC. Its translation is CASRLGGTQETQYF.

The V call is TRBV6-1, the J call TRBJ1-1; D might be TRBD1 (6 bases). Between the trimmed V and J ends, which lost 4 bases and 1 base, there was a span of 10 bases. The CDR3 has 14 amino acids. The V gene's germline CDR1 is MNHNS and CDR2 SASEGT. Here the CDR3 reads CASSGLQGNTEAFF. In DNA, the CDR3 is TGTGCCAGCAGTGGTTTACAGGGGAACACTGAAGCTTTCTTT.

The CDR3 region is CATSDPSGQESNQPQHF. The CDR3 DNA sequence: TGTGCCACCAGTGATCCCTCGGGCCAGGAAAGCAATCAGCCCCAGCATTTT. V and J are TRBV24-1 and TRBJ1-5; no definite D call. From germline, CDR1 is KGHDR and CDR2 SFDVKD. This CDR3 contains 17 residues. V lost 3 bases to trimming and J lost 1 base, with 15 bases between them.

Judged by abundance, this clonotype is medium-sized. The chain joins TRBV4-2 to TRBJ2-5, with D possibly matching TRBD1 (5 bases). The CDR3 loop spans 16 amino acids. Germline values: CDR1 LGHNA, CDR2 YNFKEQ. Trimming removed 0 bases from V and 7 bases from J, with 18 bases in between. The CDR3 is CASSQEGSGWGGTQYF. For the CDR3, the DNA is TGTGCCAGCAGCCAAGAAGGCTCAGGGTGGGGTGGGACCCAGTACTTC.

V is TRBV24-1 and J is TRBJ2-7; D possibly matches TRBD1 or TRBD2 (5 bases each). Germline V gene lookup returns CDR1 KGHDR and CDR2 SFDVKD. Trimming cost V 4 bases and J 5 bases, with 17 bases left between them. The CDR3 covers 15 residues. CDR3 in amino acids: CATSDRDGVSNEQYF. Here the CDR3 DNA reads TGTGCCACCAGTGACCGGGACGGGGTCAGCAACGAGCAGTACTTC.

A few counts support this clonotype. The J gene is TRBJ2-1, the V gene TRBV20-1; the D is unclear. Germline-derived CDR1 and CDR2 are DFQATT and SNEGSKA (reference sequence). CDR3 length equals 15 residues. The germline V and J ends were trimmed by 5 bases and 0 bases, with 14 bases remaining between them. The CDR3 loop reads CSAATVGRSYNEQFF. The CDR3 nucleotides read TGCAGTGCTGCTACCGTAGGACGCTCCTACAATGAGCAGTTCTTC.

The chain carries TRBV10-2 and TRBJ1-2; perhaps TRBD1 as D (6 bases). Germline CDR1 WSHSY, CDR2 SAAADI. Trimming pared 1 base from V and 1 base from J, leaving 10 bases between. The CDR3 is 15 amino acids. CDR3: CASSEWGPGNYGYTF. CDR3 DNA sequence: TGCGCCAGCAGTGAGTGGGGGCCGGGTAACTATGGCTACACCTTC.

The chain joins TRBV7-9 to TRBJ1-1; D gene unclear. Per the germline V gene, CDR1 is SEHNR and CDR2 is FQNEAQ (reference sequence). Trimming took 6 bases from V and 1 from J, leaving 24 bases between them. The CDR3 contains 18 residues. The CDR3 DNA reads TGTGCCAGCAGATCACTAAAGAATCGGGAGAGAACGAACACTGAAGCTTTCTTT. Protein: CASRSLKNRERTNTEAFF.

The chain has TRBV10-3 and TRBJ2-1; D is unclear. V was clipped by 0 bases and J by 7 bases, with 7 bases between them. The length of the CDR3 is 13 residues. Germline values: CDR1 ENHRY, CDR2 SYGVKD. As DNA, the CDR3 is TGTGCCATCAGTGAGTCGTTAGAGAATGAGCAGTTCTTC. This sequence encodes CAISESLENEQFF.

The chain employs TRBV7-8 and TRBJ2-7; D unresolved. Trimming stripped 1 base from V and 1 base from J, with 11 bases between. The CDR3 consists of 15 residues. Germline loops: CDR1 SGHVS, CDR2 FQNEAQ. The CDR3 bases are TGTGCCAGCAGCTTAGTCGTCGAAGGTTCCTACGAGCAGTACTTC. It translates to CASSLVVEGSYEQYF. Looking up the rest from reference TRBV7-8 and TRBJ2-7 gives the full variable domain: GAGVSQSPRYKVAKRGQDVALRCDPISGHVSLFWYQQALGQGPEFLTYFQNEAQLDKSGLPSDRFFAERPEGSVSTLKIQRTQQEDSAVYLCASSLVVEGSYEQYFGPGTRLTVT.

The chain couples TRBV24-1 to TRBJ2-3, with TRBD2 matching 7 bases. CDR1 is KGHDR and CDR2 is SFDVKD in the germline V gene. The CDR3 is 15 residues long. V gave up 7 bases and J gave up 2 bases; unmatched junction bases: 8. CDR3 sequence (DNA): TGTGCCACCAGCCCAGGGAGGGGACCCACAGATACGCAGTATTTT. Translating it yields CATSPGRGPTDTQYF.

CDR3 sequence reads: CSAAGFSIQYF. The CDR3, as DNA: TGCAGTGCTGCGGGATTTAGCATTCAGTACTTC. The rearrangement links TRBV20-1 to TRBJ2-4, with D possibly being TRBD2 (6 bases). V lost 5 bases, J lost 9 bases, and 11 bases lay in between. Germline-derived CDR1 and CDR2 are DFQATT and SNEGSKA (reference sequence). The CDR3 is 11 residues long.

This clonotype was counted between two and nine times. The gene calls are TRBV11-2 and TRBJ2-3, with D possibly being TRBD2 (6 bases). CDR1 and CDR2 from the germline V gene are SGHAT and FQNNGV. The V end was cut by 3 bases, the J end by 1 base, with 11 bases between. This CDR3 contains 15 residues. The DNA of the CDR3 is TGTGCCAGCAGCTTTCGTGCTAGCGGCACAGATACGCAGTATTTT. Protein product: CASSFRASGTDTQYF. Together with reference TRBV11-2 and TRBJ2-3, the CDR3 gives the full variable domain: EAGVAQSPRYKIIEKRQSVAFWCNPISGHATLYWYQQILGQGPKLLIQFQNNGVVDDSQLPKDRFSAERLKGVDSTLKIQPAKLEDSAVYLCASSFRASGTDTQYFGPGTRLTVL.

The chain combines TRBV2 with TRBJ1-1, with no clear D. This CDR3 region has 12 residues. Trimming removed 2 bases from V and 10 bases from J, with 11 bases in between. Germline-derived CDR1 and CDR2 are SNHLY and FYNNEI. This CDR3 reads CASSESSSSAFF. Written as DNA, the CDR3 is TGTGCCAGCAGTGAATCCAGCAGCTCAGCTTTCTTT.

V is TRBV6-5 and J is TRBJ2-5; 8 bases are shared with TRBD1. Germline values: CDR1 MNHEY, CDR2 SVGAGI. The J segment lost 5 bases and the V segment lost 4 bases, leaving 12 bases of the junction unmatched. This CDR3 spans 16 amino acids. CDR3 in amino acids: CASSSHRTGWGETQYF. The CDR3 nucleotides read TGTGCCAGCAGTTCCCACCGGACAGGGTGGGGGGAGACCCAGTACTTC.

The CDR3 DNA sequence: TGTGCCAGTAGCTGGGGGGACAGCCCGGGGAGCTCCTATAATTCACCCCTCCACTTT. Amino acids: CASSWGDSPGSSYNSPLHF. The chain uses TRBV19 and TRBJ1-6, with TRBD1 matching 7 bases. CDR3 length: 19 residues. Germline V gene data show CDR1 as LNHDA and CDR2 as SQIVND (reference sequence). V shed 6 bases and J 0 bases; nucleotides not matched to a gene: 14.

This clonotype was seen more than once but under ten times. The chain couples TRBV7-2 to TRBJ2-3; D call uncertain. Trimming left V 2 bases short and J 2 bases short, with 17 bases between. The CDR3 contains 17 residues. The germline V gene encodes CDR1 SGHTA and CDR2 FQGNSA. CDR3: CASSLLTAAGYTDTQYF. The CDR3 DNA sequence: TGTGCCAGCAGCTTATTAACTGCGGCAGGTTACACAGATACGCAGTATTTT. The complete variable domain, with remaining parts taken from reference TRBV7-2 and TRBJ2-3, reads GAGVSQSPSNKVTEKGKDVELRCDPISGHTALYWYRQSLGQGLEFLIYFQGNSAPDKSGLPSDRFSAERTGGSVSTLTIQRTQQEDSAVYLCASSLLTAAGYTDTQYFGPGTRLTVL.

The chain recombines TRBV7-9 with TRBJ2-5; D is undetermined. The V end lost 5 bases, the J end lost 5 bases, and 12 bases lay between the germline ends. The CDR3 contains 13 residues. The germline V gene has CDR1 SEHNR and CDR2 FQNEAQ (reference sequence). The CDR3 spells CASSQEGWETQYF. The CDR3 region has the DNA TGTGCCAGCAGCCAAGAAGGGTGGGAGACCCAGTACTTC.

The rearrangement links TRBV5-1 to TRBJ2-3, with TRBD2 matching 14 bases. There are 16 residues in the CDR3. J lost 4 bases, V lost 2 bases, and 3 bases had no gene match. Germline V gene data show CDR1 as SGHRS and CDR2 as YFSETQ. In DNA form, the CDR3 reads TGCGCCAGCAGCTTCGGGACTAGCGGGGGTGCAGATACGCAGTATTTT. As protein: CASSFGTSGGADTQYF.

Only a few counts were recorded for this clonotype. V usage is TRBV7-2 and J usage is TRBJ2-2, with 12 bases aligning to TRBD2. The CDR3 length is 15 residues. The trim removed 10 bases at V and 7 bases at J, leaving 10 bases unmatched. Germline CDR1 and CDR2: SGHTA and FQGNSA. CDR3 nucleotide sequence: TGTGCCACGCGACTAGCGGGAGCGTTAATCGGGGAGCTGTTTTTT. This translates into CATRLAGALIGELFF.

V is TRBV28 and J is TRBJ1-2, with D perhaps matching TRBD1 (5 bases). The CDR3 loop spans 17 amino acids. Trimming took off 3 bases at V and 3 bases at J, with 20 bases between the two ends. CDR1 MDHEN and CDR2 SYDVKM come from the germline V gene. This CDR3 reads CASSFPGTGVVDYGYTF. The CDR3 coding sequence is TGTGCCAGCAGTTTTCCGGGGACTGGGGTGGTAGACTATGGCTACACCTTC.

There are a few counts of this clonotype. This rearrangement joins TRBV7-3 to TRBJ1-6; D perhaps matches TRBD1 (6 bases). Germline V gene sequence: CDR1 SGHTA, CDR2 FQGTGA. The CDR3 loop spans 14 amino acids. The V end was cut by 2 bases, the J end by 11 bases, with 13 bases between. The CDR3 protein is CASSLSLRGTPLHF. In DNA, the CDR3 is TGTGCCAGCAGCTTATCCCTCAGGGGTACACCCCTCCACTTT.

A few counts support this clonotype. The chain has TRBV24-1 and TRBJ1-2; TRBD1 agrees at 7 bases. J was trimmed by 6 bases and V by 4 bases; bases with no gene match: 10. Germline CDR1 and CDR2: KGHDR and SFDVKD. CDR3 size: 15 residues. CDR3 nucleotides: TGTGCCACCAGTGACCCACAGACAGGGAGGAATGGCTACACCTTC. It encodes CATSDPQTGRNGYTF.

This chain uses TRBV11-2 with TRBJ1-4, with 9 nucleotides matching TRBD1. Per the germline V gene, CDR1 is SGHAT and CDR2 is FQNNGV. The CDR3 is 14 residues long. V lost 5 bases and J lost 5; bases outside the gene matches: 3. DNA for the CDR3: TGTGCCAGCAGCCCAGACAGGGGGAATGAAAAACTGTTTTTT. Its protein is CASSPDRGNEKLFF.